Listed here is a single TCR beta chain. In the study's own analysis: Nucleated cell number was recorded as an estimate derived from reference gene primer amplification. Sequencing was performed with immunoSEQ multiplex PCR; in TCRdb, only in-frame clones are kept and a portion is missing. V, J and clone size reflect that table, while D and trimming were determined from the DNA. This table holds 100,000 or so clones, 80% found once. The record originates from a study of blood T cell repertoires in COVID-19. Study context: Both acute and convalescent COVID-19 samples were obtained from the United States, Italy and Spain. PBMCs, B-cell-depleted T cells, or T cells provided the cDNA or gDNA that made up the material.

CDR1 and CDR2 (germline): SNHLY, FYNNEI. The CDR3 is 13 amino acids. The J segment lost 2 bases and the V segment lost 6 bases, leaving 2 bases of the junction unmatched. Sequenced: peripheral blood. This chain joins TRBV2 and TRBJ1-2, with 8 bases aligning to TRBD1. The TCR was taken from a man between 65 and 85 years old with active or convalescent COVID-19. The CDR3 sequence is CASRDRANYGYTF. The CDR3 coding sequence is TGTGCCAGCAGGGACAGGGCGAACTATGGCTACACCTTC.